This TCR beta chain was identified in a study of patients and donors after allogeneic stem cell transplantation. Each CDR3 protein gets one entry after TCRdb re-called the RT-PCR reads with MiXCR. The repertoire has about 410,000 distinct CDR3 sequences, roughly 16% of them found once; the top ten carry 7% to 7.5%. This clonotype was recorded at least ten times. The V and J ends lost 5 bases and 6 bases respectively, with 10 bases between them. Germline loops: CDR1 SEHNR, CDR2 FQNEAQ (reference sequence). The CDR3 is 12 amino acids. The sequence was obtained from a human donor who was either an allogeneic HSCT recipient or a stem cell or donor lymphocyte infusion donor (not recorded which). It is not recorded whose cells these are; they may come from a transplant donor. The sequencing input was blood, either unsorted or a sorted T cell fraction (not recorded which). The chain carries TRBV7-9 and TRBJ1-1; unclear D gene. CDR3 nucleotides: TGTGCCAGCAGCCACCGAACGGCTGAAGCTTTCTTT. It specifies CASSHRTAEAFF.